The 8 T cell receptor beta chains below come from one sample, sequenced in a study of patients and donors after allogeneic stem cell transplantation. Via MiXCR, TCRdb re-called the RT-PCR reads, giving one row per CDR3 protein. The sample holds fewer than 250,000 distinct CDR3 sequences; 13% to 15% are singletons and the top ten take around 10%. The sequencing sample was made of blood, either unsorted or a sorted T cell fraction (not recorded which). The receptors were gathered from a human donor who was either an allogeneic HSCT recipient or a stem cell or donor lymphocyte infusion donor (not recorded which). It is not recorded whose cells these are; they may come from a transplant donor.

This clonotype has just a few counts. The chain links TRBV7-9 to TRBJ1-2; D is unclear. Germline V CDR1 and CDR2: SEHNR, FQNEAQ (reference sequence). V was clipped by 5 bases and J by 4 bases, with 5 bases between them. The CDR3 is made up of 11 amino acids. CDR3 in amino acids: CASSPIYGYTF. CDR3 nucleotides: TGTGCCAGCAGCCCAATCTATGGCTACACCTTC.

This clonotype has at least ten counts. The gene calls are TRBV6-5 and TRBJ1-4; D is ambiguous. The length of the CDR3 is 15 residues. Trimming removed 0 bases at V and 8 bases at J, with 13 bases between. Germline V gene sequence: CDR1 MNHEY, CDR2 SVGAGI. This chain's CDR3 is CASSYSAGSGEKLFF. CDR3 bases: TGTGCCAGCAGTTACTCGGCGGGGTCGGGGGAAAAACTGTTTTTT.

The rearrangement links TRBV18 to TRBJ2-2; D might be TRBD1 (6 bases). CDR3 length: 17 residues. CDR1 and CDR2 (germline): KGHSH, LQKENI. Trimming stripped 3 bases from V and 0 bases from J, with 14 bases between. The chain's CDR3 is CASSPTGQKANTGELFF. The CDR3, as DNA: TGTGCCAGCTCACCCACGGGACAAAAGGCGAACACCGGGGAGCTGTTTTTT.

The chain employs TRBV5-8 and TRBJ1-4; D uncertain. The germline gives CDR1 SGHTS, CDR2 YDEGEE. CDR3 length equals 14 residues. Trimming pared 2 bases from V and 0 bases from J, leaving 5 bases between. The CDR3: CASSFSATNEKLFF. CDR3 nucleotides: TGTGCCAGCAGCTTCAGTGCAACTAATGAAAAACTGTTTTTT. Full variable domain (rest looked up from reference TRBV5-8 and TRBJ1-4): EAGVTQSPTHLIKTRGQQATLRCSPISGHTSVYWYQQALGLGLQFLLWYDEGEERNRGNFPPRFSGRQFPNYSSELNVNALELEDSALYLCASSFSATNEKLFFGSGTQLSVL.

This clonotype was seen at least ten times. This sequence joins TRBV12-3 or TRBV12-4 and TRBJ2-3, with D possibly being TRBD1 (6 bases). The CDR3 extends over 14 amino acids. The V end lost 6 bases, the J end lost 3 bases, and 13 bases lay between the germline ends. The CDR3 loop reads CASRLSDSTDTQYF. The CDR3 DNA sequence: TGTGCCAGCAGACTATCGGACAGTACAGATACGCAGTATTTT.

The V and J genes are TRBV5-6 and TRBJ2-3; weak D call: TRBD1 (6 bases). The CDR3 is 13 residues long. Germline assignment: CDR1 SGHDT and CDR2 YYEEEE. Trimming took off 4 bases at V and 4 bases at J, with 10 bases between the two ends. CDR3 in DNA: TGTGCCAGCAGCCAACAGGGCCCAGATACGCAGTATTTT. Its protein is CASSQQGPDTQYF.

The chain combines TRBV5-1 with TRBJ2-5; D unresolved. This CDR3 has 14 residues. Germline values: CDR1 SGHRS, CDR2 YFSETQ. Between the trimmed V and J ends, which lost 2 bases and 1 base, there was a span of 9 bases. The CDR3 DNA follows: TGCGCCAGCAGCTTTAAGGGTTTCCAAGAGACCCAGTACTTC. Translating it yields CASSFKGFQETQYF. The entire variable domain, with the rest obtained from reference TRBV5-1 and TRBJ2-5, is as follows: KAGVTQTPRYLIKTRGQQVTLSCSPISGHRSVSWYQQTPGQGLQFLFEYFSETQRNKGNFPGRFSGRQFSNSRSEMNVSTLELGDSALYLCASSFKGFQETQYFGPGTRLLVL.

The genes are TRBV11-1 and TRBJ2-2; 15 bases match TRBD2. The CDR3 length is 18 residues. Trimming removed 4 bases from V and 1 base from J; junction bases left unmatched: 4. Germline V gene data show CDR1 as SGHAT and CDR2 as FQDESV (reference sequence). CDR3 sequence (DNA): TGTGCCAGCAGCTCCGGGACTAGCGGGGGGTGGAACACCGGGGAGCTGTTTTTT. It codes for CASSSGTSGGWNTGELFF.